One sample yielded the 6 T cell receptor beta chains listed below, sequenced in a study of response to subunit inactivated influenza vaccine. TCRdb re-called the RT-PCR reads through MiXCR, storing one row per CDR3 protein. Of about 530,000 distinct CDR3 sequences listed, 10% to 15% are singletons. The starting material was PBMCs from blood, obtained on the day of vaccination. The receptor source for this set is a man aged 50 to 59 who received an inactivated influenza vaccine.

This sequence joins TRBV4-2 and TRBJ2-1; no reliable D call. Germline V lookup: CDR1 LGHNA, CDR2 YNFKEQ. This CDR3 contains 14 residues. Trimming took off 0 bases at V and 4 bases at J, with 7 bases between the two ends. The CDR3 is CASSQDSPYNEQFF. The CDR3 nucleotides are TGTGCCAGCAGCCAAGATAGCCCGTACAATGAGCAGTTCTTC.

The chain carries TRBV4-1 and TRBJ2-7, with D possibly TRBD2 on 6 matching bases. The germline gives CDR1 MGHRA, CDR2 YSYEKL. V shed 4 bases and J shed 4 bases, with 14 bases lying between them. CDR3 length equals 14 residues. CDR3 in amino acids: CASSLGAGRYEQYF. The CDR3 DNA reads TGCGCCAGCAGCCTGGGCGCGGGGCGGTACGAGCAGTACTTC.

Ten or more counts support this clonotype. The genes are TRBV7-2 and TRBJ1-2, with D tentatively TRBD1 (5 bases). V was trimmed by 5 bases and J by 0 bases, leaving 7 bases between them. CDR1 and CDR2 from the germline V gene are SGHTA and FQGNSA. The CDR3 consists of 13 residues. The CDR3 nucleotides read TGTGCCAGCAGCCCGGACACTAACTATGGCTACACCTTC. As protein: CASSPDTNYGYTF.

V gene TRBV7-2 combines with J gene TRBJ2-5, with D maybe TRBD2 (7 bases). This CDR3 has 15 amino acids. Germline V gene lookup returns CDR1 SGHTA and CDR2 FQGNSA. Trimming stripped 5 bases from V and 6 bases from J, with 19 bases between. As DNA, the CDR3 is TGTGCCAGCAGCGTGGGTGGGGGGGCCGCCCAGACCCAGTACTTC. Translation: CASSVGGGAAQTQYF. Combining the CDR3 with reference TRBV7-2 and TRBJ2-5 gives the whole variable domain GAGVSQSPSNKVTEKGKDVELRCDPISGHTALYWYRQSLGQGLEFLIYFQGNSAPDKSGLPSDRFSAERTGGSVSTLTIQRTQQEDSAVYLCASSVGGGAAQTQYFGPGTRLLVL.

In this sample, this clonotype turned up a few times. V gene TRBV20-1 combines with J gene TRBJ2-5; D is uncertain. In germline, CDR1 is DFQATT, CDR2 SNEGSKA (reference sequence). This CDR3 spans 13 amino acids. Trimming removed 3 bases at V and 1 base at J, with 9 bases between. CDR3 sequence reads: CSASGSFQETQYF. The CDR3, as DNA: TGCAGTGCTAGTGGATCCTTCCAAGAGACCCAGTACTTC.

This clonotype was found a few times. The chain joins TRBV6-2 or TRBV6-3 to TRBJ2-4, with 8 bases identical to TRBD1. Germline V CDR1 and CDR2: MNHEY, SVGEGT. The trim removed 0 bases at V and 0 bases at J, leaving 7 bases unmatched. The CDR3 has 18 amino acids. The DNA for the CDR3 is TGTGCCAGCAGTTACTCGACAGGGGCCGGGGTAGCCAAAAACATTCAGTACTTC. This translates into CASSYSTGAGVAKNIQYF.